This T cell receptor beta chain was identified in a study of long-term antiretroviral therapy in people with HIV. Version v3.0 of the immunoSEQ assay was performed at survey level. The repertoire was sequenced with immunoSEQ multiplex PCR; TCRdb's copy has only in-frame clones and lacks some. The data show approximately 35,000 clones, around 97% seen once. Overall study results and limits: For ART adherence, viral resistance and therapy changes, no data were available. In HIV, the repertoires covered a tighter span of CDR3 lengths than in controls.

The length of the CDR3 is 17 residues. CDR1 is MNHEY, CDR2 SMNVEV, per germline (reference sequence). V was trimmed by 3 bases and J by 0 bases, leaving 16 bases between them. Regarding this clone: Its matching antigen is unknown.

The receptor's source is a young man with HIV. The sequences come from unsorted PBMCs, collected 6.9 years after starting antiretroviral therapy. The chain couples TRBV27 to TRBJ2-3; possibly TRBD1 or TRBD2 for D (5 bases each). This CDR3 is CASSLVGTRSSTDTQYF. The CDR3 nucleotides read TGTGCCAGCAGTTTGGTGGGGACCAGATCTAGCACAGATACGCAGTATTTT.